This passage covers 22 T cell receptor beta chains from one sample sequenced in a study of T cell clonality in common variable immunodeficiency. The method was immunoSEQ multiplex PCR; TCRdb's version includes in-frame clones alone and lacks a portion of them. The repertoire has approximately 81,000 clones, none seen only once; the ten largest take around 0.87%. The sample consisted of peripheral blood mononuclear cells. The receptors here all came from a person between 18 and 75 years old in good health.

At least ten counts were recorded for this clone. The read ends 3 residues shy of where the CDR3 ends; the end is completed using the germline J gene. The rearrangement joins TRBV20-1 to TRBJ2-3; 7 bases are a match to TRBD2. The CDR3 runs to 15 residues. CDR1 is DFQATT and CDR2 is SNEGSKA in the germline V gene (reference sequence). Losses at the gene ends were 6 bases for V and 0 bases for J; bases not matched to a gene: 9. The CDR3 reads CSATPIAGSTDTQYF. The sequenced CDR3 bases are TGCAGTGCCACCCCTATAGCGGGTAGCACAGATACG.

This clone was detected a few times. The CDR3 loop reads CSARVGGGLPEINEKLFF. The sequenced part of the CDR3 DNA is TGCAGTGCTAGAGTAGGAGGAGGACTCCCGGAGATTAATGAAAAA. The chain couples TRBV20-1 to TRBJ1-4; D call uncertain. The missing CDR3 end, 3 residues past where the read stops, is filled in from the germline J gene. The germline V gene has CDR1 DFQATT and CDR2 SNEGSKA (reference sequence). V was clipped by 1 base and J by 4 bases, with 22 bases between them. CDR3 length: 18 residues.

This clone has a count of ten or more. The CDR3 bases that were read are TGCGCCAGCAGCTTGGAGGATTCGGGTACAGATACG. It translates to CASSLEDSGTDT. The whole CDR3 sequence is CASSLEDSGTDTQYF. The chain is built from TRBV5-1 and TRBJ2-3, with D unresolved. The DNA ends 3 residues before the CDR3 does, and the rest of the CDR3 is filled in from the germline J gene. This CDR3 is 15 amino acids long. Germline V gene lookup returns CDR1 SGHRS and CDR2 YFSETQ. V lost 0 bases, J lost 3 bases, and 11 bases lay in between.

Many counts were recorded for this clone. The read terminates 3 residues before the CDR3 end, so the remaining end is supplied by the germline J gene. The rearrangement joins TRBV19 to TRBJ1-1; D not certain. The CDR3 loop spans 14 amino acids. CDR1 and CDR2 from the germline V gene are LNHDA and SQIVND (reference sequence). Trimming took 0 bases from V and 3 from J, leaving 8 bases between them. The DNA read from the CDR3 is TGTGCCAGTAGTATAGATCGACAAGACACTGAA. Protein sequence: CASSIDRQDTE. The whole CDR3 is CASSIDRQDTEAFF.

At least ten counts were recorded for this clone. CDR3 sequence reads: CASSLVGQENIQYF. The DNA read from the CDR3 is TGTGCCAGCAGCTTAGTGGGCCAGGAAAACATT. This chain uses TRBV7-9 with TRBJ2-4, with D unclear. Read coverage stops 3 residues before the CDR3 terminus; the germline J gene supplies the remainder. This CDR3 comprises 14 residues. V was shortened by 1 base and J by 5 bases, with 9 bases between the two germline ends. Germline V gives CDR1 SEHNR, CDR2 FQNEAQ (reference sequence).

This clone was seen ten or more times. The read gets to within 3 residues of the CDR3 end, and the germline J gene fills in the rest. The chain carries TRBV7-3 and TRBJ2-1; D unclear. Germline loops: CDR1 SGHTA, CDR2 FQGTGA. The CDR3 contains 14 residues. With 2 bases removed from V and 0 bases from J, the gap between germline ends came to 5 bases. CDR3 loop: CASSLQVSYNEQFF. CDR3 DNA (partial): TGTGCCAGCAGCTTACAGGTCTCCTACAATGAG.

This clone was observed a handful of times. The CDR3 end lies 3 residues beyond the end of the read and is filled in from the germline J gene. The V and J genes are TRBV30 and TRBJ2-7, with 9 bases that match TRBD1. After removal of 3 bases from V and 4 bases from J, the junction contained 1 base not matched to a gene. Germline-derived CDR1 and CDR2 are GTSNPN and SVGIG (reference sequence). CDR3 size: 12 residues. CDR3 region: CAWRQGAYEQYF. The sequenced part of the CDR3 DNA is TGTGCCTGGAGACAGGGGGCGTACGAG.

This clone occurred many times. The missing CDR3 end, 3 residues past where the read stops, is filled in from the germline J gene. The chain combines TRBV5-4 with TRBJ2-3, with 10 positions matching TRBD2. Germline V gives CDR1 SGHNT, CDR2 YYREEE (reference sequence). The CDR3 has 16 residues. Trimming cost V 1 base and J 5 bases; bases outside gene matches: 7. CDR3 bases read: TGTGCCAGCAGCTTGCCGGGACTAGCGACGAGAGATACG. It encodes CASSLPGLATRDT. The whole CDR3 is CASSLPGLATRDTQYF.

There are many counts of this clone. The missing CDR3 end, 3 residues past where the read stops, is filled in from the germline J gene. The rearrangement uses TRBV27 and TRBJ2-1, with 8 bases fitting TRBD2. CDR3 length equals 17 residues. Trimming at V came to 0 bases and at J to 8 bases, leaving 12 bases not matched to a gene. The germline CDR1 and CDR2 sequences are MNHEY and SMNVEV (reference sequence). The CDR3 loop is CASSLSGQGSGIYEQFF. The sequenced part of the CDR3 DNA is TGTGCCAGCAGTTTATCCGGGCAGGGTAGCGGGATCTATGAG.

This clone was observed a handful of times. The sequence runs out 3 residues before the end of the CDR3; the remainder is reconstructed from the germline J gene. This chain connects TRBV11-2 to TRBJ2-7, with unresolved D. V was clipped by 5 bases and J by 1 base, with 12 bases between them. The CDR3 contains 14 residues. Germline lookup yields CDR1 SGHAT and CDR2 FQNNGV. The sequenced CDR3 bases are TGTGCCAGCAGCCGCGAGAGAGATTCCTACGAG. This encodes CASSRERDSYE. The CDR3, in full, reads CASSRERDSYEQYF. The entire variable domain, with the rest obtained from reference TRBV11-2 and TRBJ2-7, is as follows: EAGVAQSPRYKIIEKRQSVAFWCNPISGHATLYWYQQILGQGPKLLIQFQNNGVVDDSQLPKDRFSAERLKGVDSTLKIQPAKLEDSAVYLCASSRERDSYEQYFGPGTRLTVT.

This clone was observed at least ten times. The CDR3 goes on 3 residues after the read ends, and that part is filled in from the germline J gene. The rearrangement uses TRBV7-9 and TRBJ2-7; possible D gene TRBD1, 6 bases. The CDR3 totals 14 residues. Germline-derived CDR1 and CDR2 are SEHNR and FQNEAQ (reference sequence). V lost 1 base, J lost 3 bases, and 10 bases lay in between. CDR3 DNA (partial): TGTGCCAGCAGCTTAGGAGGGGACATCTACGAG. As protein: CASSLGGDIYE. The CDR3 in its entirety is CASSLGGDIYEQYF. Variable domain in full (rest from reference TRBV7-9 and TRBJ2-7): DTGVSQNPRHKITKRGQNVTFRCDPISEHNRLYWYRQTLGQGPEFLTYFQNEAQLEKSRLLSDRFSAERPKGSFSTLEIQRTEQGDSAMYLCASSLGGDIYEQYFGPGTRLTVT.

This clone was recorded at least ten times. The read terminates 3 residues before the CDR3 end, so the remaining end is supplied by the germline J gene. The gene calls are TRBV2 and TRBJ1-1, with a tentative D call TRBD1 (6 bases). CDR3 size: 13 residues. Trimming removed 9 bases at V and 3 bases at J, with 14 bases between. CDR1 is SNHLY, CDR2 FYNNEI, per germline. This CDR3 reads CARRPKGDTEAFF. The part of the CDR3 DNA that was read is TGTGCCAGGCGCCCCAAGGGGGACACTGAA.

This clone was recorded at least ten times. The read ends 3 residues before the CDR3 terminus; that terminus is restored from the germline J gene. V usage is TRBV24-1 and J usage is TRBJ2-3, with D maybe TRBD1 (6 bases). CDR3 length: 14 amino acids. CDR1 is KGHDR, CDR2 SFDVKD, per germline. V gave up 0 bases and J gave up 3 bases, with 6 bases separating them. CDR3 DNA, as far as it was read: TGTGCCACCAGTGATTTGACAGGGACAGATACG. Translation: CATSDLTGTDT. Given in full, the CDR3 is CATSDLTGTDTQYF.

This clone was counted ten times or more. The CDR3 extends 3 residues past the end of the read, so its final part is completed from the germline J gene. J is TRBJ2-1 and V is TRBV19, with 9 bases identical to TRBD2. The CDR3 covers 17 residues. Germline V gene data show CDR1 as LNHDA and CDR2 as SQIVND (reference sequence). V was clipped by 4 bases and J by 5 bases; unmatched bases: 12. The sequenced CDR3 bases are TGTGCCAGTAGTACCTGGGGGAGTAGCGGGAGCCACAATGAG. Its translation: CASSTWGSSGSHNE. The full-length CDR3 reads as CASSTWGSSGSHNEQFF.

This clone was counted ten times or more. The read halts 3 residues ahead of the CDR3 end, with the missing end drawn from the germline J gene. The chain employs TRBV20-1 and TRBJ2-1; 9 bases fit TRBD1. Germline CDR1 DFQATT, CDR2 SNEGSKA (reference sequence). The trim removed 6 bases at V and 9 bases at J, leaving 9 bases unmatched. The CDR3 has 13 amino acids. The CDR3 here is CSANRGRSGEQFF. The DNA read from the CDR3 is TGCAGTGCGAACAGGGGGCGCTCCGGTGAG.

This clone was recorded many times. The observed sequence ends 3 residues before the CDR3 terminus, with the missing tail filled in from the germline J gene. The V call is TRBV2, the J call TRBJ2-5, with TRBD2 identical over 7 bases. The J segment lost 2 bases and the V segment lost 9 bases, leaving 6 bases of the junction unmatched. Germline values: CDR1 SNHLY, CDR2 FYNNEI. The CDR3 loop spans 13 amino acids. The CDR3 sequence: CARQKRDQETQYF. Partial CDR3 DNA: TGTGCCAGACAAAAGCGGGATCAAGAGACC.

The table lists this clone with many counts. The read finishes 3 residues shy of the CDR3 end, and the germline J gene is used to complete it. The genes are TRBV18 and TRBJ1-3; the D is unclear. CDR3 size: 15 residues. The germline gives CDR1 KGHSH, CDR2 LQKENI. V lost 8 bases, J lost 1 base, and 15 bases lay in between. The CDR3 bases that were read are TGTGCCAGCCCTGTTAGCAGTGTTTCTGGAAACACC. Its protein is CASPVSSVSGNT. In full, the CDR3 is CASPVSSVSGNTIYF. Based on the CDR3 plus reference TRBV18 and TRBJ1-3, the full variable domain is NAGVMQNPRHLVRRRGQEARLRCSPMKGHSHVYWYRQLPEEGLKFMVYLQKENIIDESGMPKERFSAEFPKEGPSILRIQQVVRGDSAAYFCASPVSSVSGNTIYFGEGSWLTVV.

This clone was counted at least ten times. The CDR3 goes on 3 residues after the read ends, and that part is filled in from the germline J gene. The chain carries TRBV7-8 and TRBJ2-7; 9 nucleotides line up with TRBD1. The V and J ends lost 3 bases and 6 bases, in that order; junction bases with no gene match: 6. Germline V lookup: CDR1 SGHVS, CDR2 FQNEAQ. CDR3 length: 14 residues. The covered CDR3 bases are TGTGCCAGCAGCTTGGACAGGGGAGATAGCGAG. Translated, it gives CASSLDRGDSE. The entire CDR3 protein reads CASSLDRGDSEQYF.

This clone was seen many times. The DNA ends 3 residues before the CDR3 does, and the rest of the CDR3 is filled in from the germline J gene. J is TRBJ2-7 and V is TRBV20-1, with 9 bases identical to TRBD2. Per the germline V gene, CDR1 is DFQATT and CDR2 is SNEGSKA (reference sequence). The CDR3 totals 15 residues. After removal of 0 bases from V and 4 bases from J, the junction contained 7 bases not matched to a gene. Incomplete CDR3 DNA: TGCAGTGCTAGAGAGGTCCGTAGCGGGAGATACGAG. Its protein is CSAREVRSGRYE. The full CDR3 sequence reads CSAREVRSGRYEQYF.

This clone was observed many times. Coverage ceases 3 residues before the CDR3 finishes, and the germline J gene fills in the end. The chain employs TRBV19 and TRBJ1-5; D is ambiguous. Trimming took 3 bases from V and 1 from J, leaving 10 bases between them. The CDR3 is 15 residues long. Germline CDR1 is LNHDA and CDR2 is SQIVND (reference sequence). The DNA read from the CDR3 is TGTGCCAGTAGTATGTCAGGTAGGAGCAATCAGCCC. Its translation is CASSMSGRSNQP. The complete CDR3 protein is CASSMSGRSNQPQHF.

This clone was seen at least ten times. The read halts 3 residues ahead of the CDR3 end, with the missing end drawn from the germline J gene. The chain carries TRBV20-1 and TRBJ2-3; TRBD2 agrees at 12 bases. Losses at the gene ends were 6 bases for V and 0 bases for J; bases not matched to a gene: 4. CDR3 length: 15 amino acids. CDR1 and CDR2 (germline): DFQATT, SNEGSKA (reference sequence). CDR3 sequence reads: CSARGLAGSTDTQYF. Incomplete CDR3 DNA: TGCAGTGCCCGTGGACTAGCGGGAAGCACAGATACG.

Many counts were recorded for this clone. The CDR3 extends 3 residues past the end of the read, so its final part is completed from the germline J gene. The rearrangement uses TRBV7-6 and TRBJ1-5; perhaps TRBD1 as D (5 bases). The germline V gene has CDR1 SGHVS and CDR2 FNYEAQ. The CDR3 contains 13 residues. V lost 7 bases and J 3 bases, leaving 10 bases between the germline ends. This CDR3 reads CASTPGLNQPQHF. Partial CDR3 DNA: TGTGCCAGCACCCCGGGACTCAATCAGCCC.